This T cell receptor beta chain appears in the sequencing data of a study of vaccination and CD4 T cells after COVID-19. Cultured CD4+ T cells had their DNA profiled by the Oncomine TCR Beta short-read assay. One entry per CDR3 protein results from TCRdb running MiXCR on the PCR reads. The profile shows about 1,300 distinct CDR3 sequences, about 18% of them singletons. Notes on the study in general: Median SARS-CoV-2-reactive clonotype numbers went from about 20 to 38; this increase was not significant. Early post-infection timepoints were missing, and relatively few convalescent patients were studied.

This CDR3 region has 13 residues. With 0 bases removed from V and 7 bases from J, the gap between germline ends came to 9 bases. Per germline, CDR1 MNHEY and CDR2 SVGAGI. This clonotype has more than one count but fewer than ten. The antigen is unknown. Treatment denoted: 10-day PBMC culture with coronavirus spike peptide pools or control peptides (ViraFEST assay). Those CD4+ T cells from the unexposed donor predate the COVID-19 pandemic (2011-2018). The authors cultured approximately 2.1 million PBMCs per well with about 10 IU/ml IL-2 and around 9.2 ug/ml peptide pools. Sequencing used CD4+ T cells from blood, cultured in vitro. This TCR was recovered from a human donor in good health. The V and J genes are TRBV6-5 and TRBJ1-1; the D is unclear. The CDR3 region is CASSYSSPGEAFF. CDR3 sequence (DNA): TGTGCCAGCAGTTACTCGAGTCCGGGTGAAGCTTTCTTT.